This paragraph covers one T cell receptor beta chain sequence. Its antigen remains unknown. This sample stems from a study of T cell repertoires in cytomegalovirus infection. Looking at the study overall: From public TCR beta signatures came an indication of both CMV infection and matching HLA type.

TCRdb ran MiXCR on the reads and lists one entry per CDR3 protein. Of 830,000 or so distinct CDR3 sequences listed, about 31% are singletons. After removal of 2 bases from V and 2 bases from J, the junction contained 9 bases not matched to a gene. CDR1 is MNHGY and CDR2 is SAAAGT in the germline V gene. The CDR3 is 18 amino acids. V gene TRBV6-8 combines with J gene TRBJ2-2; 9 nucleotides match TRBD2. This TCR derives from a human donor in good health (CMV status not recorded). Some clones in this sample may be carry-over from other donors' samples. This specimen was cultured CD8+ T cells from PBMCs, taken from culture after CMV antigen stimulation. The CDR3 DNA reads TGTGCCAGCAGTTACCCGCGGGAGGGGGGGCCCAACACCGGGGAGCTGTTTTTT. Translation gives CASSYPREGGPNTGELFF.